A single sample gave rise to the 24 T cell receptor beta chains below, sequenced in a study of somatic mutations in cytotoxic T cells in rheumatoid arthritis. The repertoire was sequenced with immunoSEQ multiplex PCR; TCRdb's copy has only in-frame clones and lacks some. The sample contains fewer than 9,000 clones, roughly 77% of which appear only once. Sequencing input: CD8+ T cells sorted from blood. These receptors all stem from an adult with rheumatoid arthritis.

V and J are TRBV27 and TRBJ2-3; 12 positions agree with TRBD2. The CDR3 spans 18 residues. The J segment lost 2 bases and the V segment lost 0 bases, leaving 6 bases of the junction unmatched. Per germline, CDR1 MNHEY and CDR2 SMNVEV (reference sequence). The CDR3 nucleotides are TGTGCCAGCAGTTTATCGTGGCTAGCGGGGGGGGTCACAGATACGCAGTATTTT. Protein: CASSLSWLAGGVTDTQYF.

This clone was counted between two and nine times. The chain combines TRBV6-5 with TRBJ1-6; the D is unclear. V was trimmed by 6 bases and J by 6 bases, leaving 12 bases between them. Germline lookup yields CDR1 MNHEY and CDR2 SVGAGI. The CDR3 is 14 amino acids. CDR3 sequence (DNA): TGTGCCAGCAGCCCGATGAGAATTAATTCACCCCTCCACTTT. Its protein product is CASSPMRINSPLHF.

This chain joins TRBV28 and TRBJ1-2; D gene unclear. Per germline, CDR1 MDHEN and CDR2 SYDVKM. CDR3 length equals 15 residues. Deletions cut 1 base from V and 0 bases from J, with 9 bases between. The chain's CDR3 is CASSLLNGANYGYTF. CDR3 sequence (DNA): TGTGCCAGCAGTTTATTAAACGGAGCTAACTATGGCTACACCTTC.

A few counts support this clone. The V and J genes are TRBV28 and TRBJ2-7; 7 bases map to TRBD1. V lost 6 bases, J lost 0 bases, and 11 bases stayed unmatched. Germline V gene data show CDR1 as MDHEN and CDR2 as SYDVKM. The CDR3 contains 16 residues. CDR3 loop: CASSRGVRGSSYEQYV. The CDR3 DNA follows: TGTGCCAGCAGCCGAGGGGTCAGGGGGAGCTCCTACGAGCAGTACGTC.

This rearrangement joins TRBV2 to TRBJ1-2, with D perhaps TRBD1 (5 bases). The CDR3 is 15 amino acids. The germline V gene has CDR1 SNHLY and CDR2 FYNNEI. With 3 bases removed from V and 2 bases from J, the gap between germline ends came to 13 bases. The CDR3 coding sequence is TGTGCCAGCAGTGAGTTCGGACACGGGAACTATGGCTACACCTTC. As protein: CASSEFGHGNYGYTF.

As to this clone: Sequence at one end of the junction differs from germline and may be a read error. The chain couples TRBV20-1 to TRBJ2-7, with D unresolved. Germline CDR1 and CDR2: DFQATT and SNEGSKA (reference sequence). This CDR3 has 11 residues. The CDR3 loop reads CSARDLWDRNF. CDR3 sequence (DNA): TGCAGTGCTAGAGATTTGTGGGATCGGAACTTC.

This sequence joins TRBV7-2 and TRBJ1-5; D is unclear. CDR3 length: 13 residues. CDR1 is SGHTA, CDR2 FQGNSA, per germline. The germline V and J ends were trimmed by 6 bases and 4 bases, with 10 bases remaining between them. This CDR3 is CASRLTANQPQHF. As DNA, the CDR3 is TGTGCCAGCAGACTAACAGCAAATCAGCCCCAGCATTTT. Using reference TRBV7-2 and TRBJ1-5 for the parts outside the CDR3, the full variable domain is GAGVSQSPSNKVTEKGKDVELRCDPISGHTALYWYRQSLGQGLEFLIYFQGNSAPDKSGLPSDRFSAERTGGSVSTLTIQRTQQEDSAVYLCASRLTANQPQHFGDGTRLSIL.

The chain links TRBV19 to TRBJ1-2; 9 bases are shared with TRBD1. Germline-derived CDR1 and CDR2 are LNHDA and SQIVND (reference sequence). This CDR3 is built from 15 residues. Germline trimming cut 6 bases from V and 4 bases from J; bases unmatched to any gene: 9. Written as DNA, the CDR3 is TGTGCCAGTAGCCCGAATGACAGGGGGGCCTATGGCTACACCTTC. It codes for CASSPNDRGAYGYTF.

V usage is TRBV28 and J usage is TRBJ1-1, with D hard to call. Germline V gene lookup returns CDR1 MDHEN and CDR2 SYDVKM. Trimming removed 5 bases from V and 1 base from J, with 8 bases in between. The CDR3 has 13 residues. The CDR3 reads CASSTLRNTEAFF. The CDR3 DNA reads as TGTGCCAGCAGTACCCTTCGGAACACTGAAGCTTTCTTT.

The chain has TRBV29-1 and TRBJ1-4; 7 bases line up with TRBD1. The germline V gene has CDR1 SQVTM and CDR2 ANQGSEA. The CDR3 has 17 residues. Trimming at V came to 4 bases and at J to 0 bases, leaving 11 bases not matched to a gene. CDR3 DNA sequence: TGCAGCGTTGGGGGACAGTCAGGGTCCTCAACTAATGAAAAACTGTTTTTT. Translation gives CSVGGQSGSSTNEKLFF.

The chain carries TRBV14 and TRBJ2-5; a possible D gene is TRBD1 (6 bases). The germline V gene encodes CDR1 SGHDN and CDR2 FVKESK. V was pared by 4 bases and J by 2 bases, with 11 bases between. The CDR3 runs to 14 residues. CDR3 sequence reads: CASSPSDRQETQYF. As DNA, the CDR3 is TGTGCCAGCAGCCCGTCGGACAGACAAGAGACCCAGTACTTC.

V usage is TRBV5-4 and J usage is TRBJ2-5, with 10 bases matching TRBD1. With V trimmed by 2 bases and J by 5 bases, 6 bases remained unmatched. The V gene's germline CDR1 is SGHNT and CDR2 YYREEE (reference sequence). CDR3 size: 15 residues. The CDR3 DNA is TGTGCCAGCAGCTTCCGGGACAGGGGTGGGGAGACCCAGTACTTC. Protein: CASSFRDRGGETQYF.

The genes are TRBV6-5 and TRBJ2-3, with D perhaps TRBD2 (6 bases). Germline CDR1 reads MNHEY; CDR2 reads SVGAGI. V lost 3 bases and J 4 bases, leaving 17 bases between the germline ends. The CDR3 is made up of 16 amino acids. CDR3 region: CASSYTGGAVPDTQYF. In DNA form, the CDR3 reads TGTGCCAGCAGTTATACTGGCGGGGCCGTCCCAGATACGCAGTATTTT.

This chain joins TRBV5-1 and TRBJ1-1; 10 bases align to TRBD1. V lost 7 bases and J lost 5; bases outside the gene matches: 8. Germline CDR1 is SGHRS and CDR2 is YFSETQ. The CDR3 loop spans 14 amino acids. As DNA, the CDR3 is TGCGCCAGCGACCGAGGACAGGGGGGTACTGAAGCTTTCTTT. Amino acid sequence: CASDRGQGGTEAFF.

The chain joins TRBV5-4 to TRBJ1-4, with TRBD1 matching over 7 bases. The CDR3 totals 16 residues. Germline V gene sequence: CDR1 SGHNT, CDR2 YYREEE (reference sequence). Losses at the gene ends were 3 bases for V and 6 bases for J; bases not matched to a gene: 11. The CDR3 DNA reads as TGTGCCAGCAGCTCGAAGACCGGGACAGAAGATGAAAAACTGTTTTTT. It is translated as CASSSKTGTEDEKLFF.

Here the CDR3 reads CASSLGSGLHNEQFF. CDR3 coding DNA: TGTGCCAGCAGCTTGGGTAGCGGGCTACACAATGAGCAGTTCTTC. The rearrangement uses TRBV5-8 and TRBJ2-1, with 7 positions matching TRBD2. CDR3 length: 15 residues. CDR1 and CDR2 from the germline V gene are SGHTS and YDEGEE. V dropped 0 bases and J dropped 5; count of bases not matched to a gene: 5.

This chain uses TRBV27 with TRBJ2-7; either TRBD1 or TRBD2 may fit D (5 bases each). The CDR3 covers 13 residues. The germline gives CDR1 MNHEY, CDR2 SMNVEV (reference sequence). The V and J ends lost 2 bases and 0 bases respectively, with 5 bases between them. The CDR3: CASSLGGSYEQYF. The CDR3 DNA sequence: TGTGCCAGCAGTTTAGGGGGCTCCTACGAGCAGTACTTC.

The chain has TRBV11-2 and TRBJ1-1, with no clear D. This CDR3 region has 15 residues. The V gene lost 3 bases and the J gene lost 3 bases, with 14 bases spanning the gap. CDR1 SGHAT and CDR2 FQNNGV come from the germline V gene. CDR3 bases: TGTGCCAGCAGCTTGAATCGGGGAATATACACTGAAGCTTTCTTT. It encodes CASSLNRGIYTEAFF. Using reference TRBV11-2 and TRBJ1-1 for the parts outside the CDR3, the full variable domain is EAGVAQSPRYKIIEKRQSVAFWCNPISGHATLYWYQQILGQGPKLLIQFQNNGVVDDSQLPKDRFSAERLKGVDSTLKIQPAKLEDSAVYLCASSLNRGIYTEAFFGQGTRLTVV.

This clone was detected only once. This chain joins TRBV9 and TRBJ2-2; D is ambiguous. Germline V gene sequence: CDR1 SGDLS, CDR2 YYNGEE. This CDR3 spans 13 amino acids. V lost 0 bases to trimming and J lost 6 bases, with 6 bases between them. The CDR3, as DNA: TGTGCCAGCAGCGTAGTAGGGCCCGGGGAGCTGTTTTTT. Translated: CASSVVGPGELFF.

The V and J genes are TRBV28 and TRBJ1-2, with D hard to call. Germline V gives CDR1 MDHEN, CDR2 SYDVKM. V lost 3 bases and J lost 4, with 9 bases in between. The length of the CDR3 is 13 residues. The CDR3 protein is CASSFGWSYGYTF. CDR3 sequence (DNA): TGTGCCAGCAGTTTCGGGTGGTCCTATGGCTACACCTTC.

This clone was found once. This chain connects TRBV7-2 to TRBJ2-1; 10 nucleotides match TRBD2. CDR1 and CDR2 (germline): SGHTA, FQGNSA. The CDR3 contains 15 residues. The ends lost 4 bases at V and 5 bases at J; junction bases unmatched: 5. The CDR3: CASSWGLAQHNEQFF. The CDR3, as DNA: TGTGCCAGCAGCTGGGGACTAGCGCAGCACAATGAGCAGTTCTTC.

Here the CDR3 reads CASSSTPGNFYEQYF. The CDR3 nucleotides are TGTGCCAGCAGTTCTACTCCCGGGAATTTCTACGAGCAGTACTTC. V usage is TRBV6-5 and J usage is TRBJ2-7; TRBD2 might be the D (5 bases). The CDR3 extends over 15 amino acids. Trimming stripped 4 bases from V and 3 bases from J, with 16 bases between. Germline V CDR1 and CDR2: MNHEY, SVGAGI.

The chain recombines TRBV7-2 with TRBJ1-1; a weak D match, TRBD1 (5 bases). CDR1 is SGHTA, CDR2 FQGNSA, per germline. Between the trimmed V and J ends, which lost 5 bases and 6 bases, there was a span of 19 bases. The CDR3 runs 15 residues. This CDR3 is CASSAAGTTVAEAFF. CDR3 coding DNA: TGTGCCAGCAGCGCCGCCGGGACCACCGTAGCTGAAGCTTTCTTT.

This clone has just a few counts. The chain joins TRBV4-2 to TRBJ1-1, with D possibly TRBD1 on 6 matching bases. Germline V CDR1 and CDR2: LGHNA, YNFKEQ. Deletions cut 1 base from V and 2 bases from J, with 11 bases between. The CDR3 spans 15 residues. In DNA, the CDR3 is TGTGCCAGCAGCCAAGCTGAGGGGGTCAACACTGAAGCTTTCTTT. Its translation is CASSQAEGVNTEAFF.